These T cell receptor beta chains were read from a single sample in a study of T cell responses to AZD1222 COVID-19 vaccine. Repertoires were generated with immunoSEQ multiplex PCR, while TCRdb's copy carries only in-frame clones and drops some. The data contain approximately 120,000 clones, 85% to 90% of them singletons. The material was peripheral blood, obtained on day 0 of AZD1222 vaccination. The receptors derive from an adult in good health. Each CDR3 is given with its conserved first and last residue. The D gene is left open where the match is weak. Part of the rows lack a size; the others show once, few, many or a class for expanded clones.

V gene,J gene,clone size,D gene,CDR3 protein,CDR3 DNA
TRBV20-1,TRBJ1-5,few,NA,CSASDGSLHF,TGCAGTGCTAGTGACGGTTCTTTGCATTTT
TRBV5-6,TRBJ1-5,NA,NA,CASSLGGKSSNQPQHF,TGTGCCAGCAGCTTGGGGGGAAAGAGCAGCAATCAGCCCCAGCATTTT
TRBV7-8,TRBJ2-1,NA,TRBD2,CASRTTPGLALNNEQFF,TGTGCCAGCAGGACTACCCCAGGACTAGCGCTTAACAATGAGCAGTTCTTC
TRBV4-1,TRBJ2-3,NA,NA,CASRKLGTDTQYF,TGCGCCAGCAGGAAATTGGGCACAGATACGCAGTATTTT
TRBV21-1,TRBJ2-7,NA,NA,CASSTLLGQGCYEQYF,TGTGCCAGCAGCACCCTGCTAGGACAGGGATGCTACGAGCAGTACTTC
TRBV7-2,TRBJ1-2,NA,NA,CASSRDSPIGYTF,TGTGCCAGCAGCCGAGACAGTCCCATTGGCTACACCTTC
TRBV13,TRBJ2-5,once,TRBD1,CASSSRDREQETQYF,TGTGCCAGCAGCTCCCGGGACAGGGAGCAAGAGACCCAGTACTTC
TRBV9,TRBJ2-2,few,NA,CASSVAGELFF,TGTGCCAGCAGCGTAGCCGGGGAGCTGTTTTTT
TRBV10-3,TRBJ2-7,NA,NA,CAISEGRGKGEQYF,TGTGCCATCAGTGAGGGAAGGGGGAAAGGCGAGCAGTACTTC
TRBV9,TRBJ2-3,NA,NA,CASSVETALSTDTQYF,TGTGCCAGCAGCGTAGAAACCGCCCTGAGCACAGATACGCAGTATTTT
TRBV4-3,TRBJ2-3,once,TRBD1,CASSQGVTGTGGTDTQYF,TGCGCCAGCAGCCAAGGGGTGACCGGGACAGGGGGCACAGATACGCAGTATTTT
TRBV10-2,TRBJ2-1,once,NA,CASPWMDRYNEQFF,TGCGCCAGCCCTTGGATGGACAGATACAATGAGCAGTTCTTC
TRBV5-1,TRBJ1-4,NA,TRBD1,CASSSGTGSEKLFF,TGCGCCAGCAGCTCCGGGACAGGGAGTGAAAAACTGTTTTTT
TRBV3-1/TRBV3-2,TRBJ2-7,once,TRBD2,CASSHGLAGAYEQYF,TGTGCCAGCAGCCATGGACTAGCGGGAGCCTACGAGCAGTACTTC
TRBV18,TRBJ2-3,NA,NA,CASSPTPQPADTQYF,TGTGCCAGCTCACCGACACCGCAGCCGGCAGATACGCAGTATTTT
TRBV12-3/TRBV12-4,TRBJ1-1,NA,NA,CASSKDRNTEAFF,TGTGCCAGCAGTAAGGACAGGAACACTGAAGCTTTCTTT
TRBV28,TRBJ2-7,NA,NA,CASSSLRPGQHF,TGTGCCAGCAGTTCCCTCAGGCCTGGGCAACACTTC
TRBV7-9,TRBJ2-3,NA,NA,CASSLRQGVDTQYF,TGTGCCAGCAGCTTACGGCAGGGAGTGGATACGCAGTATTTT
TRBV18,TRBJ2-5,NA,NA,CASSVQETQYF,TGTGCCAGCTCTGTCCAAGAGACCCAGTACTTC
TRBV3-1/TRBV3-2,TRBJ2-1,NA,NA,CASSQTPGAGEQFF,TGTGCCAGCAGCCAAACCCCGGGGGCGGGAGAGCAGTTCTTC
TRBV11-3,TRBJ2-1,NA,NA,CASSLGGDAYNEQFF,TGTGCCAGCAGCTTAGGTGGGGACGCCTACAATGAGCAGTTCTTC
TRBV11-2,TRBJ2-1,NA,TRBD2,CASSHSGRTYNEQFF,TGTGCCAGCAGCCATAGCGGGAGGACCTACAATGAGCAGTTCTTC
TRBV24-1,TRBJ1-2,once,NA,CATSETAKNYGYTF,TGTGCCACCAGTGAAACAGCAAAGAACTATGGCTACACCTTC
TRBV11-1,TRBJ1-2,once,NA,CASSPDLLGGYTF,TGTGCCAGCAGTCCCGACCTTCTAGGAGGCTACACCTTC
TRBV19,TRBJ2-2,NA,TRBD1,CASSTGQGGTGELFF,TGTGCCAGTAGTACTGGACAGGGGGGCACCGGGGAGCTGTTTTTT
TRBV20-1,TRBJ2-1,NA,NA,CSAKGNEQFF,TGCAGTGCTAAAGGCAATGAGCAGTTCTTC
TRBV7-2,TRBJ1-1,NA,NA,CASSLVRGANTEAFF,TGTGCCAGCAGCTTAGTTCGGGGCGCGAACACTGAAGCTTTCTTT
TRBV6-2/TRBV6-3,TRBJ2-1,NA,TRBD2,CASSSQREWTYNEQFF,TGTGCCAGCAGTTCCCAGCGGGAGTGGACCTACAATGAGCAGTTCTTC
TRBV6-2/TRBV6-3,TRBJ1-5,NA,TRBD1,CASSDSDRGLFQPQHF,TGTGCCAGCAGTGACTCGGACAGGGGGTTATTTCAGCCCCAGCATTTT
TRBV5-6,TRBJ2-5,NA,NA,CASSFAETQYF,TGTGCCAGCAGCTTCGCCGAGACCCAGTACTTC